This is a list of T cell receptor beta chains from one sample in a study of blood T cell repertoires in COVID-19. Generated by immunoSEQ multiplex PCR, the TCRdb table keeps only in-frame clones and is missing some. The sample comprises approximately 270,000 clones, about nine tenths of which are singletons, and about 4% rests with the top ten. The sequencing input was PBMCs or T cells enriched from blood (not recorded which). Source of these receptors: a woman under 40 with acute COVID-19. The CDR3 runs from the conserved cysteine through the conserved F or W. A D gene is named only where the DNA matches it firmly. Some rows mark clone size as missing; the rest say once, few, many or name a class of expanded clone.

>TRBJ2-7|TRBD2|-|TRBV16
CASSEGLAGPSYEQYF
TGTGCCAGCAGCGAGGGACTAGCGGGTCCTTCCTACGAGCAGTACTTC
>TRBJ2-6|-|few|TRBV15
CATSRDRQVLSGANVLTF
TGTGCCACCAGCAGAGACCGACAGGTTCTCTCTGGGGCCAACGTCCTGACTTTC
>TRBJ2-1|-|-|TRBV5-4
CASSLTANEQFF
TGTGCCAGCAGCTTAACAGCAAATGAGCAGTTCTTC
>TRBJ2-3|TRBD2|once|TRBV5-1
CASSLVLAGGTDTQYF
TGCGCCAGCAGCTTGGTTCTTGCGGGGGGCACAGATACGCAGTATTTT
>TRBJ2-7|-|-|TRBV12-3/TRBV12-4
CASRRGPEQYF
TGTGCCAGCAGACGAGGGCCCGAGCAGTACTTC
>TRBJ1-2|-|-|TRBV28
CASSFPVTGYVGYTF
TGTGCCAGCAGTTTCCCTGTGACAGGATATGTAGGCTACACCTTC
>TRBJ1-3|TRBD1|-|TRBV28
CASRQGAPGNTIYF
TGTGCCAGCAGGCAGGGGGCGCCTGGAAACACCATATATTTT
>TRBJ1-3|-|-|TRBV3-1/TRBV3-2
CASSQDPHGNTIYF
TGTGCCAGCAGCCAAGATCCCCATGGAAACACCATATATTTT
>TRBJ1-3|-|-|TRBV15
CATSRDPTDSGNTIYF
TGTGCCACCAGCAGAGATCCAACTGACTCTGGAAACACCATATATTTT
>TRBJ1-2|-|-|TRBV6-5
CASSYGGGYTF
TGTGCCAGCAGTTACGGAGGAGGCTACACCTTC
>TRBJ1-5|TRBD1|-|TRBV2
CASGDRDTYQPQHF
TGTGCCAGCGGGGACAGGGATACGTATCAGCCCCAGCATTTT
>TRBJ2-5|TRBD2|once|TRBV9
CASSPSGTSLETQYF
TGTGCCAGCAGCCCCTCCGGGACTAGCTTAGAGACCCAGTACTTC
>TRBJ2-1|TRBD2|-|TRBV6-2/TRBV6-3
CASSGAGGPDEQFF
TGTGCCAGCAGCGGAGCGGGAGGGCCGGATGAGCAGTTCTTC
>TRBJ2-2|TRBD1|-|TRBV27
CASSLDRGPYGELFF
TGTGCCAGCAGCCTCGACAGGGGACCGTACGGGGAGCTGTTTTTT
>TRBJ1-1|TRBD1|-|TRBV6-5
CASSWGTVGEAFF
TGTGCCAGCAGTTGGGGGACAGTCGGTGAAGCTTTCTTT
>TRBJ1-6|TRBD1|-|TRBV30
CAWGRDRGISLHF
TGTGCCTGGGGGAGGGACAGGGGAATATCCCTCCACTTT
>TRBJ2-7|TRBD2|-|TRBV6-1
CASSDWREVTYEQYF
TGTGCCAGCAGTGATTGGCGGGAGGTGACATACGAGCAGTACTTC
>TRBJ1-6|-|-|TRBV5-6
CASSLDRYNSPLHF
TGTGCCAGCAGCTTGGACAGATATAATTCACCCCTCCACTTT
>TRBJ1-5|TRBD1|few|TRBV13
CASSVDRGPQHF
TGTGCCAGCAGCGTCGACAGGGGGCCCCAGCATTTT
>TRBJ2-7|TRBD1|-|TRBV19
CASSTGQPNEQYF
TGTGCCAGTAGTACGGGACAGCCGAACGAGCAGTACTTC
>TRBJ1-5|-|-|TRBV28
CASSLFHLSGFGSYSNQPQHF
TGTGCCAGCAGTTTATTTCATTTGTCAGGATTTGGGAGTTATAGCAATCAGCCCCAGCATTTT
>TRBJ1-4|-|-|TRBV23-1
CASSHFKQGTNEKLFF
TGCGCCAGCAGCCATTTTAAACAGGGAACTAATGAAAAACTGTTTTTT
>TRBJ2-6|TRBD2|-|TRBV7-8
CASSPVGGNSGANVLTF
TGTGCCAGCAGCCCTGTCGGGGGGAACTCTGGGGCCAACGTCCTGACTTTC
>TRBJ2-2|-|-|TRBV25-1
CASSGEGGWELFF
TGTGCCAGCAGTGGGGAAGGGGGATGGGAGCTGTTTTTT
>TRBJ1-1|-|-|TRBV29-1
CSVEDLQGWTEAFF
TGCAGCGTTGAAGATCTTCAGGGGTGGACTGAAGCTTTCTTT
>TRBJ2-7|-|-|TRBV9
CASSGPEGEGRHEQYF
TGTGCCAGCAGCGGCCCTGAGGGGGAGGGCCGCCACGAGCAGTACTTC